Listed below are T cell receptor beta chains from one sample, sequenced in a study of cytomegalovirus exposure and HLA in healthy donors. Method: immunoSEQ multiplex PCR; TCRdb's copy keeps in-frame clones and lacks some. The sample has nearly 65,000 clones, roughly 70% seen once. Sample: PBMCs. The receptor set was obtained from a man aged 45-65 years in good health and CMV-seronegative. The CDR3 runs from the conserved cysteine through the conserved F or W. The D gene is left open where the match is weak. Size tells how often a clone was seen (once, few, many) or the class of an expanded clone, and some rows leave it out.

clone_size | j_call | d_call | v_call | cdr3_nt | cdr3_aa
NA | TRBJ1-5 | NA | TRBV4-1 | TGCGCCAGCAGCCACGACAGAGGTGGAAGCAATCAGCCCCAGCATTTT | CASSHDRGGSNQPQHF
NA | TRBJ2-7 | NA | TRBV25-1 | TGTGCCAGCAGTGAGCCTTCGACAGGATCCTACGAGCAGTACTTC | CASSEPSTGSYEQYF
few | TRBJ1-6 | NA | TRBV9 | TGTGCCAGCAGCGTAAGCACAGGCAGTGGATCACCCCTCCACTTT | CASSVSTGSGSPLHF
NA | TRBJ1-2 | NA | TRBV2 | TGTGCCAGCAGTGTAGGGGGGGCGCGGCGTCTAATGGGAAATGGCTACACCTTC | CASSVGGARRLMGNGYTF
few | TRBJ2-1 | TRBD1 | TRBV27 | TGTGCCAGCAGTTTGGGGACAGCATCATACAATGAGCAGTTCTTC | CASSLGTASYNEQFF
NA | TRBJ2-7 | TRBD2 | TRBV7-9 | TGTGCCAGCAGCGGCGAGATAGGGACTAGCAGGCCCTACGAGCAGTACTTC | CASSGEIGTSRPYEQYF
NA | TRBJ2-5 | TRBD2 | TRBV7-9 | TGTGCCAGCAGCTTAGCGCTAGCGGGGCCGCAAGAGACCCAGTACTTC | CASSLALAGPQETQYF
NA | TRBJ1-5 | TRBD1 | TRBV27 | TGTGCCAGCAGTTTATCGACAGGGAGAAATCAGCCCCAGCATTTT | CASSLSTGRNQPQHF
NA | TRBJ1-2 | TRBD1 | TRBV29-1 | TGCAGCGTTGTCGAGACAGGGGTGAGAGGCTACACCTTC | CSVVETGVRGYTF
NA | TRBJ2-7 | TRBD1 | TRBV5-3 | TGTGCCAGAAGCTGGGACAGGGACGAGCAGTACTTC | CARSWDRDEQYF
few | TRBJ1-5 | TRBD1 | TRBV18 | TGTGCCAGCTCGGCCGGGACAGTTCTCAATCAGCCCCAGCATTTT | CASSAGTVLNQPQHF
once | TRBJ1-1 | NA | TRBV2 | TGTGCCAGCAGTGAAACGGGAGTCGGGATCACTGAAGCTTTCTTT | CASSETGVGITEAFF
NA | TRBJ2-7 | NA | TRBV30 | TGTGCCTGGAGAACCCTGGGGGGAGACCACGAGCAGCACTTC | CAWRTLGGDHEQHF
once | TRBJ1-5 | TRBD1 | TRBV19 | TGTGCCAGCGGGGACAGCGGACGATATAGCAATCAGCCCCAGCATTTT | CASGDSGRYSNQPQHF
NA | TRBJ2-3 | NA | TRBV6-1 | TGTGCCAGCAGGGAAGGGGCTGGGTGGGATACGCAGTATTTT | CASREGAGWDTQYF
NA | TRBJ1-2 | TRBD1 | TRBV7-9 | TGTGCCAGCAGCCCTCGGGACAGCGTCAACTATGGCTACACCTTC | CASSPRDSVNYGYTF
NA | TRBJ1-2 | TRBD1 | TRBV5-6 | TGTGCCAGCAGACTAGAGGGACAGGGGTATGGCTACACCTTC | CASRLEGQGYGYTF
NA | TRBJ2-5 | TRBD2 | TRBV7-6 | TGTGCCAGCAGCCCAACCGGGACTAGCGAGGAGACCCAGTACTTC | CASSPTGTSEETQYF
NA | TRBJ2-7 | NA | TRBV18 | TGTGCCAGCTCACATTACAGGGATTCCTACGAGCAGTACTTC | CASSHYRDSYEQYF
NA | TRBJ2-1 | NA | TRBV21-1 | TGTGCCGGTGCGACCCGGAGGGCCTACAATGAGCAGTTCTTC | CAGATRRAYNEQFF
NA | TRBJ2-7 | NA | TRBV29-1 | TGCAGCGTTGGGGCAGGTCCCTACGAGCAGTACTTC | CSVGAGPYEQYF
NA | TRBJ2-2 | TRBD1 | TRBV5-4 | TGTGCCAGCTCCGGGACAGGGGGTAACACCGGGGAGCTGTTTTTT | CASSGTGGNTGELFF
NA | TRBJ2-3 | NA | TRBV6-9 | TGTGCCAGCAGTTATACTGCCCTAACTGCTGAAGCCCAGTATTTT | CASSYTALTAEAQYF
NA | TRBJ2-3 | NA | TRBV19 | TGTGCCAGTAGTGGGGCGACAGGAGTCACAGATACGCAGTATTTT | CASSGATGVTDTQYF
NA | TRBJ1-4 | TRBD1 | TRBV19 | TGTGCCAGTACCCCGACAGGGGCTCCTAATGAAAAACTGTTTTTT | CASTPTGAPNEKLFF
NA | TRBJ2-5 | TRBD2 | TRBV7-2 | TGTGCCAGCAGCTTAGACGGGGGGAAACAAGAGACCCAGTACTTC | CASSLDGGKQETQYF
few | TRBJ2-1 | NA | TRBV5-1 | TGCGCCAGCAGCCTACAACAGGGGCGGGAGGTCAATGCGCAGTTCTTC | CASSLQQGREVNAQFF
NA | TRBJ1-4 | NA | TRBV5-6 | TGTGCCAGCAGCTTAGCAGACATTGGGTCGAAGGAAAAACTGTTTTTT | CASSLADIGSKEKLFF
NA | TRBJ2-1 | NA | TRBV9 | TGTGCCAGCAGCGTAACAGGAAGCTCCTACAATGAGCAGTTCTTC | CASSVTGSSYNEQFF
NA | TRBJ1-5 | NA | TRBV25-1 | TGTGCCAGCAGTGAAGTGAGAAAAAATCAGCCCCAGCATTTT | CASSEVRKNQPQHF
once | TRBJ2-3 | NA | TRBV5-6 | TGTGCCAGCAGCTTCCAGGGGAGAGATACGCAGTATTTT | CASSFQGRDTQYF
NA | TRBJ1-5 | NA | TRBV5-1 | TGCGCCAGCAGCTTAACAGGAGACAATCAGCCCCAGCATTTT | CASSLTGDNQPQHF
NA | TRBJ2-3 | NA | TRBV6-1 | TGTGCCAGCAGTGAAAAGCAGGGCTCGAATACGCAGTATTTT | CASSEKQGSNTQYF
NA | TRBJ2-3 | TRBD1 | TRBV19 | TGTGCCAGTAGTCGGGACAGGGCCCATACGCAGTATTTT | CASSRDRAHTQYF
NA | TRBJ2-1 | TRBD1 | TRBV7-2 | TGTGCCAGCTTGGGGACAGGGCCTTACAATGAGCAGTTCTTC | CASLGTGPYNEQFF
NA | TRBJ2-7 | TRBD1 | TRBV2 | TGTGCCAGCACCCCCCGGACAGGGGGCGAGCAGTACTTC | CASTPRTGGEQYF
NA | TRBJ2-1 | TRBD1 | TRBV19 | TGTGCCAGTAGTAGAGGACAGGGGGATTACAATGAGCAGTTCTTC | CASSRGQGDYNEQFF
few | TRBJ1-2 | NA | TRBV6-1 | TGTGCCAGCAGTGAATCCCCTACAGGGTTCAACTATGGCTACACCTTC | CASSESPTGFNYGYTF